These T cell receptor beta chains were read from a single sample in a study of blood T cell repertoires in COVID-19. Measured with immunoSEQ multiplex PCR; TCRdb has only the in-frame clones, and not every one. Among about 470,000 clones listed, about nine tenths were seen once. The sample taken for sequencing was PBMCs or T cells enriched from blood (not recorded which). The receptors come from a woman aged 18-35 years who had recovered from COVID-19. CDR3s include the opening cysteine and the closing phenylalanine or tryptophan. The D gene is left open where the match is weak. Clone size, where shown, is once, few, many, or a class for clones that have expanded.

J gene: TRBJ1-5
V gene: TRBV19
D gene: .
clone size: .
CDR3 protein: CASSRTANQPQHF
CDR3 DNA: TGTGCCAGTAGCCGGACAGCGAATCAGCCCCAGCATTTT

J gene: TRBJ1-2
V gene: TRBV19
D gene: .
clone size: .
CDR3 protein: CASTDSNYGYTF
CDR3 DNA: TGTGCCAGTACCGACAGCAACTATGGCTACACCTTC

J gene: TRBJ1-3
V gene: TRBV9
D gene: .
clone size: .
CDR3 protein: CASSASGSGNTIYF
CDR3 DNA: TGTGCCAGCAGCGCCAGTGGCTCTGGAAACACCATATATTTT

J gene: TRBJ1-5
V gene: TRBV24-1
D gene: .
clone size: .
CDR3 protein: CATSDSTLTANQPQHF
CDR3 DNA: TGTGCCACCAGTGACTCCACCTTGACTGCTAATCAGCCCCAGCATTTT

J gene: TRBJ2-7
V gene: TRBV5-1
D gene: TRBD1
clone size: .
CDR3 protein: CASSPGQGAREQYF
CDR3 DNA: TGCGCCAGCAGCCCGGGACAGGGGGCGCGAGAGCAGTACTTC

J gene: TRBJ2-4
V gene: TRBV6-6
D gene: TRBD1
clone size: .
CDR3 protein: CASSYGQGPKNIQYF
CDR3 DNA: TGTGCCAGCAGTTACGGACAGGGCCCCAAAAACATTCAGTACTTC

J gene: TRBJ2-6
V gene: TRBV27
D gene: .
clone size: .
CDR3 protein: CASTPTWGLFSGANVLTF
CDR3 DNA: TGTGCCAGCACCCCTACTTGGGGCTTATTCTCTGGGGCCAACGTCCTGACTTTC

J gene: TRBJ2-3
V gene: TRBV12-5
D gene: .
clone size: .
CDR3 protein: CASSAFSGDTQYF
CDR3 DNA: TGTGCTAGTTCCGCCTTTTCGGGGGACACGCAGTATTTT

J gene: TRBJ1-1
V gene: TRBV30
D gene: .
clone size: few
CDR3 protein: CAWSEGVNTEAFF
CDR3 DNA: TGTGCCTGGAGTGAAGGGGTGAACACTGAAGCTTTCTTT

J gene: TRBJ1-1
V gene: TRBV7-6
D gene: .
clone size: .
CDR3 protein: CASSLLQGGWYTEAFF
CDR3 DNA: TGTGCCAGCTCCCTACTTCAGGGTGGGTGGTACACTGAAGCTTTCTTT

J gene: TRBJ1-6
V gene: TRBV5-5
D gene: .
clone size: .
CDR3 protein: CASSLAGYSYNSPLHF
CDR3 DNA: TGTGCCAGCAGCTTGGCGGGATACTCCTATAATTCACCCCTCCACTTT

J gene: TRBJ2-7
V gene: TRBV9
D gene: TRBD1
clone size: .
CDR3 protein: CASSVAGQTYEQYF
CDR3 DNA: TGTGCCAGCAGCGTAGCGGGACAGACCTACGAGCAGTACTTC

J gene: TRBJ1-1
V gene: TRBV14
D gene: .
clone size: once
CDR3 protein: CASSPTRGGGSTEAFF
CDR3 DNA: TGTGCCAGCAGCCCTACCCGGGGAGGGGGAAGTACTGAAGCTTTCTTT

J gene: TRBJ2-5
V gene: TRBV7-8
D gene: .
clone size: .
CDR3 protein: CASSTPSWSGQETQYF
CDR3 DNA: TGTGCCAGCAGCACCCCTAGCTGGTCCGGCCAAGAGACCCAGTACTTC

J gene: TRBJ1-2
V gene: TRBV30
D gene: .
clone size: .
CDR3 protein: CAWSTGFGYTF
CDR3 DNA: TGTGCCTGGAGTACAGGATTTGGCTACACCTTC

J gene: TRBJ2-5
V gene: TRBV19
D gene: .
clone size: .
CDR3 protein: CASSISPGVETQYF
CDR3 DNA: TGTGCCAGTAGTATAAGTCCAGGGGTAGAGACCCAGTACTTC

J gene: TRBJ2-1
V gene: TRBV2
D gene: TRBD1
clone size: .
CDR3 protein: CASSVGQVGYNEQFF
CDR3 DNA: TGTGCCAGCAGTGTGGGACAGGTGGGATACAATGAGCAGTTCTTC

J gene: TRBJ2-3
V gene: TRBV7-9
D gene: .
clone size: .
CDR3 protein: CASSRGTLEGTQYF
CDR3 DNA: TGTGCCAGCAGCCGAGGAACCCTAGAGGGTACGCAGTATTTT

J gene: TRBJ1-2
V gene: TRBV18
D gene: TRBD1
clone size: .
CDR3 protein: CASSPTGQVDGYTF
CDR3 DNA: TGTGCCAGCTCACCAACAGGACAGGTCGATGGCTACACCTTC

J gene: TRBJ1-2
V gene: TRBV7-9
D gene: .
clone size: .
CDR3 protein: CASSPQVQGWPNYGYTF
CDR3 DNA: TGTGCCAGCAGCCCGCAAGTGCAGGGTTGGCCTAACTATGGCTACACCTTC

J gene: TRBJ2-1
V gene: TRBV5-1
D gene: TRBD2
clone size: .
CDR3 protein: CASSPSGGAVYNEQFF
CDR3 DNA: TGCGCCAGCAGCCCTAGCGGGGGGGCCGTCTACAATGAGCAGTTCTTC

J gene: TRBJ2-5
V gene: TRBV2
D gene: .
clone size: .
CDR3 protein: CASSGVGETQYF
CDR3 DNA: TGTGCCAGCAGTGGCGTCGGTGAGACCCAGTACTTC

J gene: TRBJ2-7
V gene: TRBV30
D gene: .
clone size: .
CDR3 protein: CAWSEGGVHEQYF
CDR3 DNA: TGTGCCTGGAGTGAAGGGGGAGTCCACGAGCAGTACTTC

J gene: TRBJ1-6
V gene: TRBV4-1
D gene: .
clone size: .
CDR3 protein: CASSQGRAFNNSPLHF
CDR3 DNA: TGCGCCAGCAGCCAAGGGAGGGCTTTTAATAATTCACCCCTCCACTTT

J gene: TRBJ1-2
V gene: TRBV18
D gene: .
clone size: .
CDR3 protein: CASSLYLEPNYGYTF
CDR3 DNA: TGTGCCAGCTCCCTGTATTTGGAGCCTAACTATGGCTACACCTTC

J gene: TRBJ1-2
V gene: TRBV27
D gene: .
clone size: few
CDR3 protein: CASSRTAFYGYTF
CDR3 DNA: TGTGCCAGCAGCCGCACAGCTTTCTATGGCTACACCTTC

J gene: TRBJ2-7
V gene: TRBV5-1
D gene: .
clone size: .
CDR3 protein: CASIKDIGVHEQYF
CDR3 DNA: TGCGCCAGCATCAAGGACATAGGGGTACACGAGCAGTACTTC

J gene: TRBJ1-1
V gene: TRBV19
D gene: .
clone size: .
CDR3 protein: CASSIATARGTEAFF
CDR3 DNA: TGTGCCAGTAGTATAGCCACAGCTCGGGGCACTGAAGCTTTCTTT

J gene: TRBJ1-1
V gene: TRBV19
D gene: .
clone size: .
CDR3 protein: CASSTETINTEAFF
CDR3 DNA: TGTGCCAGTAGTACGGAAACTATCAACACTGAAGCTTTCTTT